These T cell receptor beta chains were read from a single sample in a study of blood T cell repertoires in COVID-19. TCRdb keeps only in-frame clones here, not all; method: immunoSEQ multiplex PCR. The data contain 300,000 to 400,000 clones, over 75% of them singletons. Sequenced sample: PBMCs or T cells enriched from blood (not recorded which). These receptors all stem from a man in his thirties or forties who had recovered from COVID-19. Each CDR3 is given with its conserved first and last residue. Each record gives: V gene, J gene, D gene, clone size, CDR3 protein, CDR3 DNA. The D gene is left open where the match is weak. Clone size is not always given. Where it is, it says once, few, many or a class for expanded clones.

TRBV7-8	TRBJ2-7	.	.	CASSTMRSTYEQYF	TGTGCCAGCAGCACGATGAGGAGTACCTACGAGCAGTACTTC
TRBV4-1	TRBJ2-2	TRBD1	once	CASSRTGVTGELFF	TGCGCCAGCAGCCGGACAGGGGTCACCGGGGAGCTGTTTTTT
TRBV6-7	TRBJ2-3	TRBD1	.	CASSEEPPPVTGWTDTQYF	TGTGCCAGCTCCGAGGAGCCACCACCGGTGACAGGGTGGACAGATACGCAGTATTTT
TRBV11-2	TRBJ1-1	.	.	CASSLAQITEAFF	TGTGCCAGCAGCTTAGCCCAGATCACTGAAGCTTTCTTT
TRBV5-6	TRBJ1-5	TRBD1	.	CASSLGGDRFQPQHF	TGTGCCAGCAGCTTGGGGGGGGACAGGTTTCAGCCCCAGCATTTT
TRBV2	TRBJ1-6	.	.	CASSERPLDRSPLHF	TGTGCCAGCAGTGAAAGGCCCCTAGACCGGTCACCCCTCCACTTT
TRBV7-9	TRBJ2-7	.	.	CASSLGSGTHNEQYF	TGTGCCAGCAGCTTAGGTTCGGGGACACACAACGAGCAGTACTTC
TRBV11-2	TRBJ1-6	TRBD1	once	CASSSLTGGNSPLHF	TGTGCCAGCAGCTCACTGACAGGGGGAAATTCACCCCTCCACTTT
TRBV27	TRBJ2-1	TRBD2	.	CASSFWGGGPSYNEQFF	TGTGCCAGCAGTTTTTGGGGCGGGGGGCCCTCCTACAATGAGCAGTTCTTC
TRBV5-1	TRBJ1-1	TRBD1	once	CASSLWGQRDSEAFF	TGCGCCAGCAGCCTTTGGGGACAGAGAGATAGTGAAGCTTTCTTT
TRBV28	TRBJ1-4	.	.	CASSFGGAATNEKLFF	TGTGCCAGCAGTTTCGGAGGGGCTGCAACTAATGAAAAACTGTTTTTT
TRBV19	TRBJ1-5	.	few	CASSIPRGRGSNQPQHF	TGTGCCAGTAGTATCCCCCGAGGGAGGGGTAGCAATCAGCCCCAGCATTTT
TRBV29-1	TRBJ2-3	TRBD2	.	CSVGLAGGHQDTQYF	TGCAGCGTTGGACTAGCGGGGGGGCATCAAGATACGCAGTATTTT
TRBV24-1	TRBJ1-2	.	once	CATSDVRTAYGYTF	TGTGCCACCAGTGATGTCAGGACAGCCTATGGCTACACCTTC
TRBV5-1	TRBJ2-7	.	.	CASSLAQGIYEQYF	TGCGCCAGCAGCTTGGCGCAGGGGATCTACGAGCAGTACTTC
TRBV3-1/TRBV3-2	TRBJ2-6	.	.	CASSPQGAGANVLTF	TGTGCCAGCAGCCCGCAGGGCGCTGGGGCCAACGTCCTGACTTTC
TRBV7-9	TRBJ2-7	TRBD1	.	CASSPRQGRSYEQYF	TGTGCCAGCAGCCCGCGACAGGGCCGCTCCTACGAGCAGTACTTC
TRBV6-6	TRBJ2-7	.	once	CASSRQVASYEQYF	TGTGCCAGCAGTAGGCAGGTTGCTTCCTACGAGCAGTACTTC
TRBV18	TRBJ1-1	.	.	CASSPNGGGTEAFF	TGTGCCAGCTCACCCAACGGGGGAGGGACTGAAGCTTTCTTT
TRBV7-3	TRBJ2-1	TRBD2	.	CASSLTGGYNEQFF	TGTGCCAGCAGCTTAACGGGGGGGTACAATGAGCAGTTCTTC
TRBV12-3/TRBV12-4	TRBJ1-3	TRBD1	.	CASGTGHGNTIYF	TGTGCCAGCGGGACAGGGCATGGAAACACCATATATTTT
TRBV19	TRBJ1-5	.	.	CASSIGGGSIGNQPQHF	TGTGCCAGTAGTATTGGGGGGGGCAGCATTGGCAATCAGCCCCAGCATTTT
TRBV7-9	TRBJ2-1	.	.	CASSSGEGVHYNEQFF	TGTGCCAGCAGCTCAGGGGAGGGGGTACACTACAATGAGCAGTTCTTC
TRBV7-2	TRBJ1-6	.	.	CASSLDRILNSPLHF	TGTGCCAGCAGCTTAGACAGGATCCTAAATTCACCCCTCCACTTT
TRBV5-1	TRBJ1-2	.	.	CASSTSSTYGYTF	TGCGCCAGCAGCACTAGCAGTACCTATGGCTACACCTTC
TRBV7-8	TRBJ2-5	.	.	CASSPTTRQETQYF	TGTGCCAGCAGCCCAACGACACGCCAAGAGACCCAGTACTTC
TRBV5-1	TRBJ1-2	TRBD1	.	CASSQGVDYGYTF	TGCGCCAGCAGCCAGGGGGTCGACTATGGCTACACCTTC
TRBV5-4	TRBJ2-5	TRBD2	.	CASSLAGTSGGEETQYF	TGTGCCAGCAGCTTGGCCGGGACTAGCGGGGGGGAAGAGACCCAGTACTTC
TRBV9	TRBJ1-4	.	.	CASSVDTANEKLFF	TGTGCCAGCAGCGTGGACACCGCTAATGAAAAACTGTTTTTT
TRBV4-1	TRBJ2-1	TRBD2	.	CASSQSQRGRYNEQFF	TGCGCCAGCAGCCAATCCCAGCGGGGTCGGTATAATGAGCAGTTCTTC
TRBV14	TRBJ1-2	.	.	CASSQKVRGDAYGYTF	TGTGCCAGCAGCCAAAAGGTCCGGGGGGATGCCTATGGCTACACCTTC
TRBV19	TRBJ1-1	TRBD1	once	CASRKGPRGPAEAFF	TGTGCCAGTAGAAAGGGGCCCAGGGGGCCCGCTGAAGCTTTCTTT
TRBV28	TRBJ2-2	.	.	CASRRPLDTIANTGELFF	TGTGCCAGCAGACGTCCTCTGGACACCATCGCGAACACCGGGGAGCTGTTTTTT
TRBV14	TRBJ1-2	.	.	CASSSGFTGRGYTF	TGTGCCAGCAGCTCCGGGTTCACAGGGCGGGGCTACACCTTC
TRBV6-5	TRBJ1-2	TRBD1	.	CASRTDRDYGYTF	TGTGCCAGCAGAACTGACAGGGACTATGGCTACACCTTC
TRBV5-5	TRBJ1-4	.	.	CASSPRTTNEKLFF	TGTGCCAGCAGCCCGCGGACTACTAATGAAAAACTGTTTTTT
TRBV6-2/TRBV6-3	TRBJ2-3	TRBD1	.	CASSWDRGQGTDTQYF	TGTGCCAGCAGTTGGGACAGGGGGCAGGGGACAGATACGCAGTATTTT
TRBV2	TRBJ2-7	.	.	CASLDRTSGVYEQYF	TGTGCCAGCCTGGATCGGACTTCAGGGGTCTACGAGCAGTACTTC
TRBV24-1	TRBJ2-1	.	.	CATSEFYSGEQFF	TGTGCCACCAGTGAGTTCTACTCTGGTGAGCAGTTCTTC
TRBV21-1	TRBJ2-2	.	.	CASSKTGPEVRGGDTGELFF	TGTGCCAGCAGCAAAACAGGGCCCGAAGTTAGGGGTGGTGACACCGGGGAGCTGTTTTTT
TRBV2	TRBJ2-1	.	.	CASRVGLGARQFF	TGTGCCAGCAGGGTAGGGTTAGGGGCACGACAGTTCTTC
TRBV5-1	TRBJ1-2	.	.	CASSSDPGNYGYTF	TGCGCCAGCAGCTCAGACCCGGGGAACTATGGCTACACCTTC
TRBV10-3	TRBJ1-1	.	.	CAISEVGAGVGSTEAFF	TGTGCCATCAGTGAAGTAGGGGCAGGGGTTGGTAGCACTGAAGCTTTCTTT
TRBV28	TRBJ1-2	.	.	CASSQTDYIGSYTF	TGTGCCAGCAGTCAAACCGACTATATCGGGAGCTACACCTTC
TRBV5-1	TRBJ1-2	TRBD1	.	CASSPGQEYGYTF	TGCGCCAGCAGCCCGGGACAGGAATATGGCTACACCTTC
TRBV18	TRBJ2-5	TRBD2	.	CASSPSSAGGLGETQYF	TGTGCCAGCTCACCGTCTTCAGCGGGGGGGCTTGGGGAGACCCAGTACTTC
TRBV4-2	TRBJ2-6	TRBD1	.	CASSLIRDRAIRGANVLTF	TGTGCCAGCAGCCTCATCCGGGACAGGGCCATTAGGGGGGCCAACGTCCTGACTTTC
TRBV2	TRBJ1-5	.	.	CASSESVSAAGNQPQHF	TGTGCCAGCAGTGAGTCGGTCTCCGCGGCGGGCAATCAGCCCCAGCATTTT
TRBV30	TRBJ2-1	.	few	CAWSRGFYNEQFF	TGTGCCTGGAGTCGGGGTTTCTACAATGAGCAGTTCTTC
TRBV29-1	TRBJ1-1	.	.	CSVAPDRDYTEAFF	TGCAGCGTTGCCCCAGATCGGGATTACACTGAAGCTTTCTTT
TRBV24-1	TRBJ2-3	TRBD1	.	CATRGQGAGTDTQYF	TGTGCCACCAGGGGACAGGGGGCAGGTACAGATACGCAGTATTTT
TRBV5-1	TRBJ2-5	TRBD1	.	CASSPGQSFLETQYF	TGCGCCAGCAGCCCGGGACAGAGTTTTTTAGAGACCCAGTACTTC
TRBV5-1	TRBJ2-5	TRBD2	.	CASSPREGETQYF	TGCGCCAGCTCTCCCCGGGAGGGCGAGACCCAGTACTTC
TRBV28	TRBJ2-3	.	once	CASSPDTFTDTQYF	TGTGCCAGCAGTCCGGACACGTTCACAGATACGCAGTATTTT